This T cell receptor (beta chain) is from a study of CD8+ T cells in alopecia areata. As for the study in general: Tofacitinib continued for 6 to 18 months and was then withheld for 6 months.

Note on this clone: Antigen unknown.

Study conclusions and caveats: Researchers report lesional scalp, most notably alopecia totalis/universalis, outstripped normal scalp in clonality.

RNA extraction and reverse transcription yielded cDNA as sequencing template. Measured with immunoSEQ multiplex PCR; TCRdb has only the in-frame clones, and not every one. Among more than 200,000 clones listed, around two thirds were seen once. This clonotype was obtained from a human donor with alopecia areata. The source was CD4+ T cells sorted from blood, collected at week 0.

The CDR3 here is CASSVGGQAGNTIYF. CDR3 nucleotide sequence: TGTGCCAGCAGCGTTGGGGGACAAGCTGGAAACACCATATATTTT. The J gene is TRBJ1-3, the V gene TRBV9; maybe TRBD1 (6 bases). Germline CDR1 is SGDLS and CDR2 is YYNGEE. Deletions cut 2 bases from V and 2 bases from J, with 11 bases between. The CDR3 spans 15 residues.